Following are 8 T cell receptor beta chains from one sample sequenced in a study of T cell responses to AZD1222 COVID-19 vaccine. The repertoire was sequenced with immunoSEQ multiplex PCR; TCRdb's copy has only in-frame clones and lacks some. In the table there are about 70,000 clones, 85% of which are singletons. The source material was peripheral blood, sampled on day 0 of AZD1222 vaccination. The receptors originated from an adult in good health.

V and J are TRBV29-1 and TRBJ2-2; no reliable D call. The germline V gene has CDR1 SQVTM and CDR2 ANQGSEA. The CDR3 length is 14 residues. V lost 4 bases, J lost 4 bases, and 13 bases lay in between. This CDR3 reads CSVAKVVGTGELFF. The CDR3 nucleotides read TGCAGCGTTGCGAAAGTTGTCGGCACCGGGGAGCTGTTTTTT.

The chain couples TRBV7-9 to TRBJ2-3, with TRBD2 matching 7 bases. The CDR3 extends over 15 amino acids. Germline V gene sequence: CDR1 SEHNR, CDR2 FQNEAQ (reference sequence). V was pared by 5 bases and J by 0 bases, with 5 bases of the junction left unmatched. CDR3 in DNA: TGTGCCAGCAGCCCTAGCGGATCTAGCACAGATACGCAGTATTTT. This encodes CASSPSGSSTDTQYF. The full variable domain, with the rest looked up from reference TRBV7-9 and TRBJ2-3, is DTGVSQNPRHKITKRGQNVTFRCDPISEHNRLYWYRQTLGQGPEFLTYFQNEAQLEKSRLLSDRFSAERPKGSFSTLEIQRTEQGDSAMYLCASSPSGSSTDTQYFGPGTRLTVL.

This sequence joins TRBV4-1 and TRBJ2-1; a possible D gene is TRBD1 (6 bases). In germline, CDR1 is MGHRA, CDR2 YSYEKL. Trimming cost V 0 bases and J 4 bases, with 19 bases left between them. This CDR3 is built from 18 residues. The CDR3 loop reads CASSQDRQGIRQYNEQFF. CDR3 sequence (DNA): TGCGCCAGCAGCCAAGATCGGCAGGGGATCCGACAATACAATGAGCAGTTCTTC.

The V and J genes are TRBV11-2 and TRBJ2-2; 13 bases match TRBD2. The CDR3 sequence is 17 residues long. With V trimmed by 5 bases and J by 4 bases, 7 bases remained unmatched. Germline CDR1 is SGHAT and CDR2 is FQNNGV. Here the CDR3 DNA reads TGTGCCAGCAGCACCGGGACTAGCGGGATTCTCACCGGGGAGCTGTTTTTT. This encodes CASSTGTSGILTGELFF.

The V call is TRBV7-2, the J call TRBJ2-3, with 12 bases identical to TRBD2. In germline, CDR1 is SGHTA, CDR2 FQGNSA. There are 18 residues in the CDR3. V was pared by 2 bases and J by 2 bases, with 8 bases of the junction left unmatched. The CDR3 DNA reads as TGTGCCAGCAGCTTAACCTGGACTAGCGGGACCCACACAGATACGCAGTATTTT. It specifies CASSLTWTSGTHTDTQYF.

CDR3 region: CASSRDRAIGRYTF. CDR3 nucleotides: TGTGCCAGTAGTCGGGACAGGGCGATCGGTCGCTACACCTTC. This sequence joins TRBV19 and TRBJ1-2; TRBD1 matches at 9 bases. Germline lookup yields CDR1 LNHDA and CDR2 SQIVND (reference sequence). CDR3 length: 14 residues. The V gene end was trimmed by 5 bases and the J gene end by 9 bases; junction bases not matched to a gene: 10.

The chain combines TRBV19 with TRBJ1-5; D call uncertain. CDR1 LNHDA and CDR2 SQIVND come from the germline V gene (reference sequence). CDR3 length: 14 residues. The ends were cut back, 3 bases at V and 2 bases at J, with 8 bases in the middle. CDR3 DNA: TGTGCCAGTAGTATTGGGCAGGGCAATCAGCCCCAGCATTTT. Protein product: CASSIGQGNQPQHF.

V and J are TRBV2 and TRBJ1-6, with 11 bases aligning to TRBD1. J was trimmed by 12 bases and V by 6 bases; bases with no gene match: 7. Per germline, CDR1 SNHLY and CDR2 FYNNEI. This CDR3 has 14 amino acids. The CDR3 reads CASSLAGTGGPLHF. CDR3 coding DNA: TGTGCCAGCAGCCTTGCCGGGACAGGGGGACCCCTCCACTTT.